The 10 T cell receptor beta chains in this list originate from one sample, sequenced in a study of T-cell memory formation after mild COVID-19. Using its own MiXCR run on the 5' RACE reads, TCRdb lists one record per CDR3 protein. Of 430,000 or so distinct CDR3 sequences in the sample, nearly 25% are singletons; the top ten hold 9.5% to 15%. Sequencing input: PBMCs or a T cell subset sorted from them (not recorded which). These receptor sequences come from an adult woman who had mild COVID-19 (a few samples of this study predate the infection). Cell type and time point are not known.

The chain links TRBV30 to TRBJ2-3; D may match TRBD1 or TRBD2 (6 bases each). The germline V gene encodes CDR1 GTSNPN and CDR2 SVGIG (reference sequence). This CDR3 spans 14 amino acids. The V end lost 0 bases, the J end lost 7 bases, and 14 bases lay between the germline ends. CDR3 sequence: CAWSVGGLEHTQYF. The CDR3 bases are TGTGCCTGGAGTGTCGGGGGCCTCGAACATACGCAGTATTTT.

The chain links TRBV7-8 to TRBJ2-6; D gene unclear. The ends were cut back, 2 bases at V and 0 bases at J, with 8 bases in the middle. Germline V CDR1 and CDR2: SGHVS, FQNEAQ. The CDR3 totals 16 residues. In DNA, the CDR3 is TGTGCCAGCAGCTTATTGGGTAGCTCTGGGGCCAACGTCCTGACTTTC. This encodes CASSLLGSSGANVLTF.

CDR3 coding DNA: TGTGCCAGCAGTAGATCGGGGGGGGCACCTCTGCCCCAGCATTTT. It codes for CASSRSGGAPLPQHF. This chain uses TRBV12-3 or TRBV12-4 with TRBJ1-5; maybe TRBD1 (6 bases). The CDR3 sequence is 15 residues long. V dropped 5 bases and J dropped 9 bases, with 20 bases sitting between them.

In its sample, this clonotype was seen a few times. The CDR3 is CASSVGQGLVSYTF. In DNA form, the CDR3 reads TGTGCCAGCAGCGTCGGACAGGGACTCGTGAGCTACACCTTC. The rearrangement links TRBV9 to TRBJ1-2; 8 bases are a match to TRBD1. The CDR3 runs to 14 residues. With 2 bases clipped from V and 9 bases from J, the junction kept 9 bases outside the gene matches. The V gene's germline CDR1 is SGDLS and CDR2 YYNGEE.

The chain couples TRBV12-3 or TRBV12-4 to TRBJ1-1; 7 bases agree with TRBD1. Unmatched junction bases numbered 12, after V lost 5 bases and J lost 6 bases. The CDR3 is 15 amino acids. The CDR3 bases are TGTGCCAGCAGTCAGGGTGGAGGGGGCGATCCTGAAGCTTTCTTT. Its protein is CASSQGGGGDPEAFF.

The V call is TRBV20-1, the J call TRBJ1-3, with a possible D match to TRBD1 (5 bases). CDR1 is DFQATT, CDR2 SNEGSKA, per germline (reference sequence). V lost 6 bases and J 0 bases, leaving 12 bases between the germline ends. This CDR3 is built from 14 residues. The CDR3 DNA is TGCAGTGCCAACCCCGGGGCCTCTGGAAACACCATATATTTT. It is translated as CSANPGASGNTIYF.

The rearrangement uses TRBV7-6 and TRBJ2-5; no firm D call. This CDR3 spans 14 amino acids. Germline values: CDR1 SGHVS, CDR2 FNYEAQ. V was trimmed by 0 bases and J by 5 bases, leaving 10 bases between them. CDR3: CASSLASRVETQYF. CDR3 sequence (DNA): TGTGCCAGCAGCTTAGCTAGTCGGGTGGAGACCCAGTACTTC.

The gene calls are TRBV5-1 and TRBJ1-2, with 10 bases fitting TRBD1. CDR1 and CDR2 from the germline V gene are SGHRS and YFSETQ. V lost 3 bases and J lost 5; bases outside the gene matches: 4. The CDR3 length is 14 residues. The CDR3 loop is CASSSGTGVYGYTF. In DNA form, the CDR3 reads TGCGCCAGCAGCTCTGGGACAGGGGTTTATGGCTACACCTTC.

The V call is TRBV30, the J call TRBJ2-7; D possibly corresponds to TRBD1 (6 bases). The CDR3 totals 12 residues. CDR1 and CDR2 from the germline V gene are GTSNPN and SVGIG (reference sequence). The V gene lost 7 bases and the J gene lost 3 bases, with 13 bases spanning the gap. This CDR3 is CASTGKGYEQYF. Here the CDR3 DNA reads TGTGCCTCTACAGGGAAGGGCTACGAGCAGTACTTC.

This CDR3 is CASAPWEAIAQHF. The CDR3 nucleotides are TGTGCCAGCGCCCCATGGGAGGCTATCGCCCAGCATTTT. The chain links TRBV2 to TRBJ1-5; D is ambiguous. CDR3 length: 13 amino acids. Trimming removed 8 bases from V and 11 bases from J, with 19 bases in between. The germline V gene has CDR1 SNHLY and CDR2 FYNNEI.